One sample yielded the 14 T cell receptor beta chains listed below, sequenced in a study of T cell responses to AZD1222 COVID-19 vaccine (dated by TCRdb to the early 2020s). Reading the label with the study, this specimen's time point is: about 28 days (+/-7) after the second vaccine dose. Interpreted using the paper, the treatment or condition label stands for: meningococcal conjugate vaccine given as trial control. The protocol used for the library was the immunoSEQ multiplex PCR assay. TCRdb obtained this table from immuneACCESS and retained in-frame rearrangements with V and J assigned. These tables miss some clones; where compared with another copy, unresolved V genes account for less than half of the shortfall, and the remainder is unexplained. Counted in this sample were about 150,000 clones; about 90% of them appeared once. Of the sample, 7% to 9% is held by the ten largest clones. Sequencing used peripheral blood, obtained 28 days after the second dose of the MenACWY control vaccine. These receptors were taken from an adult who received the MenACWY meningococcal vaccine as a control.

This clone has only one observation. V usage is TRBV5-6 and J usage is TRBJ2-4; 15 nucleotides line up with TRBD2. Germline V gene lookup returns CDR1 SGHDT and CDR2 YYEEEE. With V trimmed by 2 bases and J by 6 bases, 3 bases remained unmatched. This CDR3 has 16 residues. The CDR3 DNA is TGTGCCAGCAGCTTAGGGACTAGCGGGAGGAGAAACATTCAGTACTTC. The encoded protein is CASSLGTSGRRNIQYF. Based on the CDR3 plus reference TRBV5-6 and TRBJ2-4, the full variable domain is DAGVTQSPTHLIKTRGQQVTLRCSPKSGHDTVSWYQQALGQGPQFIFQYYEEEERQRGNFPDRFSGHQFPNYSSELNVNALLLGDSALYLCASSLGTSGRRNIQYFGAGTRLSVL.

The rearrangement links TRBV22-1 to TRBJ2-7; TRBD1, the table's D call, lacks a check against the DNA. TRBV22-1 is deemed a pseudogene. The CDR3 spans 18 residues. CDR3 nucleotides: TGTCCTGGGAGCGTTGGAAGCGATGACAGGGGGCAACACTACGAGCAGTACTTC. This codes for CPGSVGSDDRGQHYEQYF.

The chain combines TRBV30 with TRBJ2-7; 9 bases line up with TRBD2. The germline V gene encodes CDR1 GTSNPN and CDR2 SVGIG (reference sequence). CDR3 size: 17 residues. V lost 3 bases to trimming and J lost 7 bases; unmatched junction nucleotides: 19. The CDR3 protein is CAWRDPRLAGAHGEQYF. The CDR3 region has the DNA TGTGCCTGGAGGGATCCGAGGTTAGCGGGGGCGCATGGGGAGCAGTACTTC. Full variable domain (rest looked up from reference TRBV30 and TRBJ2-7): SQTIHQWPATLVQPVGSPLSLECTVEGTSNPNLYWYRQAAGRGLQLLFYSVGIGQISSEVPQNLSASRPQDRQFILSSKKLLLSDSGFYLCAWRDPRLAGAHGEQYFGPGTRLTVT.

The chain uses TRBV30 and TRBJ1-1; TRBD1 is a possible D gene (6 bases). From germline, CDR1 is GTSNPN and CDR2 SVGIG (reference sequence). The CDR3 consists of 12 residues. V lost 1 base, J lost 6 bases, and 9 bases lay in between. CDR3 region: CAWSGGAAEAFF. CDR3 bases: TGTGCCTGGAGTGGGGGGGCCGCTGAAGCTTTCTTT.

This chain joins TRBV12-3 or TRBV12-4 and TRBJ2-7; D may match TRBD1 or TRBD2 (5 bases each). The V end lost 3 bases, the J end lost 2 bases, and 5 bases lay between the germline ends. The CDR3 runs to 12 residues. CDR3 region: CASSLGAYEQYF. The DNA for the CDR3 is TGTGCCAGCAGTTTGGGGGCCTACGAGCAGTACTTC.

The chain couples TRBV2 to TRBJ2-3, with 7 bases fitting TRBD2. Per germline, CDR1 SNHLY and CDR2 FYNNEI. V lost 6 bases to trimming and J lost 11 bases; unmatched junction nucleotides: 14. This CDR3 spans 14 amino acids. CDR3 protein: CASREGTGGSVQYF. Here the CDR3 DNA reads TGTGCCAGCAGAGAGGGAACGGGGGGATCAGTGCAGTATTTT.

This clone was detected only a few times. This chain joins TRBV19 and TRBJ2-1; 8 bases line up with TRBD1. Trimming at V came to 0 bases and at J to 5 bases, leaving 12 bases not matched to a gene. Germline-derived CDR1 and CDR2 are LNHDA and SQIVND (reference sequence). The CDR3 totals 18 residues. The CDR3 bases are TGTGCCAGTAGTATAGATCGAGCTACAGGGGGGAAGAACAATGAGCAGTTCTTC. It codes for CASSIDRATGGKNNEQFF.

This clone was recorded once. The chain is built from TRBV3-1 (or the pseudogene TRBV3-2) and TRBJ2-5, with 7 bases that match TRBD2. V lost 3 bases, J lost 3 bases, and 4 bases stayed unmatched. The CDR3 totals 14 residues. The germline V gene encodes CDR1 LGHDT and CDR2 YNNKEL (reference sequence). In DNA form, the CDR3 reads TGTGCCAGCAGCCAGGCTAGCGGAAAAGAGACCCAGTACTTC. This translates into CASSQASGKETQYF.

The chain combines TRBV7-2 with TRBJ1-1; D is perhaps TRBD1 (6 bases). CDR1 and CDR2 from the germline V gene are SGHTA and FQGNSA. The ends were cut back, 1 base at V and 2 bases at J, with 11 bases in the middle. The CDR3 consists of 15 residues. The CDR3, as DNA: TGTGCCAGCAGCTTAGTCTGGACAGCTAACACTGAAGCTTTCTTT. It is translated as CASSLVWTANTEAFF.

The rearrangement links TRBV19 to TRBJ1-1; the D gene is possibly TRBD1 (5 bases). This CDR3 region has 13 residues. V dropped 9 bases and J dropped 1 base, with 12 bases sitting between them. Germline-derived CDR1 and CDR2 are LNHDA and SQIVND (reference sequence). The CDR3 DNA reads TGTGCCAGCAGCGGACACAAGAACACTGAAGCTTTCTTT. This translates into CASSGHKNTEAFF.

This chain joins TRBV27 and TRBJ2-7; 8 bases line up with TRBD2. The V and J ends lost 2 bases and 2 bases, in that order; junction bases with no gene match: 14. Germline V gives CDR1 MNHEY, CDR2 SMNVEV (reference sequence). The CDR3 runs to 18 residues. CDR3 sequence: CASSLAGGRSGLTYEQYF. CDR3 DNA: TGTGCCAGCAGTTTAGCGGGGGGCAGGAGCGGGCTGACCTACGAGCAGTACTTC.

This rearrangement joins TRBV12-3 or TRBV12-4 to TRBJ2-7, with D unresolved. V lost 6 bases and J 3 bases, leaving 9 bases between the germline ends. The CDR3 spans 12 residues. CDR3 coding DNA: TGTGCCAGCAGGCTCCCCGGCTACGAGCAGTACTTC. Protein: CASRLPGYEQYF.

The J gene is TRBJ1-1, the V gene TRBV12-3 or TRBV12-4, with D possibly being TRBD1 (6 bases). The CDR3 is 13 residues long. V lost 7 bases to trimming and J lost 4 bases, with 13 bases between them. The CDR3: CASNDRLGTEAFF. Written as DNA, the CDR3 is TGTGCCAGCAATGACAGGTTAGGCACTGAAGCTTTCTTT.

The chain is built from TRBV24-1 and TRBJ2-2, with TRBD1 identical over 7 bases. Germline CDR1 reads KGHDR; CDR2 reads SFDVKD. The CDR3 has 16 residues. The V gene end was trimmed by 3 bases and the J gene end by 2 bases; junction bases not matched to a gene: 5. The CDR3 spells CATSDDRDRNTGELFF. The CDR3 coding sequence is TGTGCCACCAGTGATGATAGGGACAGAAACACCGGGGAGCTGTTTTTT.